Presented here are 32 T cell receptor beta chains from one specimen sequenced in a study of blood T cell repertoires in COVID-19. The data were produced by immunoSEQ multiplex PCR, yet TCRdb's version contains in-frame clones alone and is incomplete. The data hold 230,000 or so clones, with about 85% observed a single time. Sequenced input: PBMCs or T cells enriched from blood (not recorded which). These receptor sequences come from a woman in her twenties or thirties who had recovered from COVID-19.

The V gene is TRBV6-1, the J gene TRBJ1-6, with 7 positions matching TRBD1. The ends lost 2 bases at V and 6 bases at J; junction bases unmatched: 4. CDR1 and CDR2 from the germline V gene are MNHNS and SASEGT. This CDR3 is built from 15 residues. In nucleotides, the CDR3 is TGTGCCAGCAGTGAATTGAGGACAGGTAATTCACCCCTCCACTTT. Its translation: CASSELRTGNSPLHF.

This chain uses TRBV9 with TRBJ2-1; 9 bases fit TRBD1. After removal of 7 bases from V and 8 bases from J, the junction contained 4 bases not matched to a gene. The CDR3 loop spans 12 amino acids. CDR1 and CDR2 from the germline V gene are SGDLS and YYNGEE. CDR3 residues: CASEGQGDEQFF. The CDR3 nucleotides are TGTGCCAGCGAGGGACAGGGTGATGAGCAGTTCTTC.

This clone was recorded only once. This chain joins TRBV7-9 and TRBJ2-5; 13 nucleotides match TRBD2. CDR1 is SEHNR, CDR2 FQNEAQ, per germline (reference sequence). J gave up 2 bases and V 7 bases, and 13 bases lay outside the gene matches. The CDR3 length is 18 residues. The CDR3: CASNSGTSGVGGQETQYF. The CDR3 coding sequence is TGTGCCAGCAACTCCGGGACTAGCGGGGTAGGAGGGCAAGAGACCCAGTACTTC. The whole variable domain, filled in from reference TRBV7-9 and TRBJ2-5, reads DTGVSQNPRHKITKRGQNVTFRCDPISEHNRLYWYRQTLGQGPEFLTYFQNEAQLEKSRLLSDRFSAERPKGSFSTLEIQRTEQGDSAMYLCASNSGTSGVGGQETQYFGPGTRLLVL.

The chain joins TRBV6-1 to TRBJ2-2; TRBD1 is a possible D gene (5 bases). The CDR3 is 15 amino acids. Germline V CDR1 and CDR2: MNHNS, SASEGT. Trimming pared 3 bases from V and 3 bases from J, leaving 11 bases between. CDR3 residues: CASSEGPFDTGELFF. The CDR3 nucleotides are TGTGCCAGCAGTGAGGGGCCTTTCGACACCGGGGAGCTGTTTTTT.

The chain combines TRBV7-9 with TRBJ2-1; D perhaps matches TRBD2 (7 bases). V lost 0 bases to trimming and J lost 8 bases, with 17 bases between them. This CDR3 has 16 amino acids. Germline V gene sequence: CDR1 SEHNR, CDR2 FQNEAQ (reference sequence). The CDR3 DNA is TGTGCCAGCAGCTTAGCCTTCGGGGGGCGCATACATGAGCAGTTCTTC. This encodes CASSLAFGGRIHEQFF.

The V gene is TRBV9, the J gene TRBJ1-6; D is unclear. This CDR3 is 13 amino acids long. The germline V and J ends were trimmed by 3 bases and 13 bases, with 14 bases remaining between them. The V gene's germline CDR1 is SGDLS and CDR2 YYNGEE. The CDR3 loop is CASSGPSGRPLHF. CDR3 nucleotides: TGTGCCAGCAGCGGCCCCTCCGGCAGGCCCCTCCACTTT.

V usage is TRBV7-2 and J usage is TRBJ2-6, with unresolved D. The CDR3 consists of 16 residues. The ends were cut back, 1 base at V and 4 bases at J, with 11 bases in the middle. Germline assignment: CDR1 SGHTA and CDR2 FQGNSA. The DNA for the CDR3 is TGTGCCAGCAGCTTAGTTGGCAGGCCAGGGGCCAACGTCCTGACTTTC. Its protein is CASSLVGRPGANVLTF.

The CDR3 bases are TGTGCCAGCAGCGCGACCGGGACTAGCTCCTACAATGAGCAGTTCTTC. Protein product: CASSATGTSSYNEQFF. The chain carries TRBV9 and TRBJ2-1; 8 nucleotides agree with TRBD2. Germline CDR1 SGDLS, CDR2 YYNGEE. J gave up 0 bases and V 3 bases, and 5 bases lay outside the gene matches. The CDR3 runs to 16 residues.

The CDR3 sequence: CSVGPSGSYEQYF. The CDR3 coding sequence is TGCAGCGTTGGGCCCTCGGGCTCCTACGAGCAGTACTTC. This chain joins TRBV29-1 and TRBJ2-7; D is undetermined. With 4 bases removed from V and 0 bases from J, the gap between germline ends came to 10 bases. Per the germline V gene, CDR1 is SQVTM and CDR2 is ANQGSEA. The CDR3 totals 13 residues.

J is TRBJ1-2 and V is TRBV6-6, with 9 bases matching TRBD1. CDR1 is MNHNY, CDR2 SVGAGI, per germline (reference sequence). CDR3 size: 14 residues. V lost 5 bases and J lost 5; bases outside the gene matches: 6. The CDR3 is CASSDTGGDYGYTF. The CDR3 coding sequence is TGTGCCAGCAGTGATACAGGGGGCGATTATGGCTACACCTTC.

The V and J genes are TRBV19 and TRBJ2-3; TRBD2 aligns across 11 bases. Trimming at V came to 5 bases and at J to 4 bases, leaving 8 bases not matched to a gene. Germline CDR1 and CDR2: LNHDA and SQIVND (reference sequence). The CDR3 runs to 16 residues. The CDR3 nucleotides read TGTGCCAGTAGTTATACTAGCGGGGGATTCGCAGATACGCAGTATTTT. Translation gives CASSYTSGGFADTQYF.

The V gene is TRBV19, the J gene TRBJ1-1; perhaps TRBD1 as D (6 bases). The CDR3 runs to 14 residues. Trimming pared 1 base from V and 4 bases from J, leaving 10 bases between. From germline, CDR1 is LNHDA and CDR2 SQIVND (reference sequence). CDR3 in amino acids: CASSIAQGATEAFF. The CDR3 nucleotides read TGTGCCAGTAGTATAGCACAGGGAGCCACTGAAGCTTTCTTT. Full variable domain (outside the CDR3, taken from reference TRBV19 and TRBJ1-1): DGGITQSPKYLFRKEGQNVTLSCEQNLNHDAMYWYRQDPGQGLRLIYYSQIVNDFQKGDIAEGYSVSREKKESFPLTVTSAQKNPTAFYLCASSIAQGATEAFFGQGTRLTVV.

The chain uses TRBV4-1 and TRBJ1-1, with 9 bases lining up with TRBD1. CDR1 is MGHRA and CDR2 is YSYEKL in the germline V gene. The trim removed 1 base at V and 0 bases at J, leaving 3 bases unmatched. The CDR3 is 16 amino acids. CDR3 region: CASSQARDRVNTEAFF. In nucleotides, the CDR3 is TGCGCCAGCAGCCAAGCCCGGGACAGGGTGAACACTGAAGCTTTCTTT.

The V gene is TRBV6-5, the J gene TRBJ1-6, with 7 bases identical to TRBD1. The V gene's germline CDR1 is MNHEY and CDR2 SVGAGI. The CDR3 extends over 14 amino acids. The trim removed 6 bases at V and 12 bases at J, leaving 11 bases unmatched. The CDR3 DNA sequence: TGTGCCAGCAGCCCGGGACAGACCCGGGTACCCCTCCACTTT. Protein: CASSPGQTRVPLHF.

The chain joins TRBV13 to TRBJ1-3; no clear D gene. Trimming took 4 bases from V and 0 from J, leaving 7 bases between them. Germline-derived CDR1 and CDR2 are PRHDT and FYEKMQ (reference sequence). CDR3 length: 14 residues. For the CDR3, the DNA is TGTGCCAGCAGCTCCCTTCTCTCTGGAAACACCATATATTTT. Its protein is CASSSLLSGNTIYF.

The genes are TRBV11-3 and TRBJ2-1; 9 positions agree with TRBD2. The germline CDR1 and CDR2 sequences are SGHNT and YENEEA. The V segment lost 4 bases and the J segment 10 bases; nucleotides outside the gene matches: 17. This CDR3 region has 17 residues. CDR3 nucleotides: TGTGCCAGCAGCTCCCTCCTACACCCGGGACTAGCAACGGAGCAGTTCTTC. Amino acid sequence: CASSSLLHPGLATEQFF.

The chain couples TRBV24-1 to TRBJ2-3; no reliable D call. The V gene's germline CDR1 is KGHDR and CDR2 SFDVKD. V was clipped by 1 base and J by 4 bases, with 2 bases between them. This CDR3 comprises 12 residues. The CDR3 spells CATSDFSDTQYF. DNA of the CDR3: TGTGCCACCAGTGATTTCTCAGATACGCAGTATTTT.

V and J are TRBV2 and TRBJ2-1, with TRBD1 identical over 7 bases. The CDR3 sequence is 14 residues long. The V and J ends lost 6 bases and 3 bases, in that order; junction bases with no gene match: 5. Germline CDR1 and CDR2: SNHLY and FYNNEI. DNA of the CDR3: TGTGCCAGCAGCGGGGACAGCCTCTACAATGAGCAGTTCTTC. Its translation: CASSGDSLYNEQFF.

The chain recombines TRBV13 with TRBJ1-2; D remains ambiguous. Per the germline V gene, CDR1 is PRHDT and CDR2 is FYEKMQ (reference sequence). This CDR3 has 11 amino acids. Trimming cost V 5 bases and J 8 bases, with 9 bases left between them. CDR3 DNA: TGTGCCAGCAGCCTCACGGGGGGCTACACCTTC. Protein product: CASSLTGGYTF.

CDR3 sequence reads: CATVKTGEETQYF. CDR3 sequence (DNA): TGTGCCACCGTCAAGACAGGGGAAGAGACCCAGTACTTC. The rearrangement uses TRBV19 and TRBJ2-5; 8 nucleotides agree with TRBD1. Germline CDR1 is LNHDA and CDR2 is SQIVND (reference sequence). The V and J ends lost 10 bases and 3 bases, in that order; junction bases with no gene match: 7. This CDR3 is built from 13 residues.

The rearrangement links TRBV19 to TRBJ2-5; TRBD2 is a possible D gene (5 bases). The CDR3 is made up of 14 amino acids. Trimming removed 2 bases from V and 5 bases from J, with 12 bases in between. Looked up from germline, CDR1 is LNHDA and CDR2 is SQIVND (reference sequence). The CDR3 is CASSIRGTGETQYF. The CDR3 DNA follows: TGTGCCAGTAGTATACGGGGTACGGGGGAGACCCAGTACTTC.

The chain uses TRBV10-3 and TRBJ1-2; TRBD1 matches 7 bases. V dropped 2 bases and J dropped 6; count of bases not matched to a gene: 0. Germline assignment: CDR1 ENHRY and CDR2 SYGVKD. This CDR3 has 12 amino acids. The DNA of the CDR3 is TGTGCCATCAGTGAGAGGGGGCATGGCTACACCTTC. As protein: CAISERGHGYTF.

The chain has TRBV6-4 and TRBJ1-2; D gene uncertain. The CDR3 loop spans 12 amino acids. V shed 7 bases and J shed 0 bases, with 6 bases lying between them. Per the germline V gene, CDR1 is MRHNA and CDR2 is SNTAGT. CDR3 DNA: TGTGCCAGCACGGGGTCTAACTATGGCTACACCTTC. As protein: CASTGSNYGYTF.

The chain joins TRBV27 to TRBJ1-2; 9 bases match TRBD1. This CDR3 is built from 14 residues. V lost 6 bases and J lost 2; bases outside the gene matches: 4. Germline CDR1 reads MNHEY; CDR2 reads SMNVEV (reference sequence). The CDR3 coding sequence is TGTGCCAGCAGCATACAGGGGGCAAACTATGGCTACACCTTC. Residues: CASSIQGANYGYTF.

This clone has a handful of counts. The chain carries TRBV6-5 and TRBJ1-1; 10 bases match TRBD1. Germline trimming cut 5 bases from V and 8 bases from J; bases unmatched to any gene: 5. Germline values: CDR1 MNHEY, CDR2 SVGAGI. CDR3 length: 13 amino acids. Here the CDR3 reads CASSHRQGAEAFF. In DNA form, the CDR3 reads TGTGCCAGCAGTCATCGACAGGGGGCGGAAGCTTTCTTT.

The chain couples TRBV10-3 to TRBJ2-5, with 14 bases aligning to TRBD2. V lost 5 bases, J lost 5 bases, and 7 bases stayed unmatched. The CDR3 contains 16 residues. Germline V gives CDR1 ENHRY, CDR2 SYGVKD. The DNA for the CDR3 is TGTGCCATCAGTTCGACTAGCGGGGGGGCCCCTGAGACCCAGTACTTC. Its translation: CAISSTSGGAPETQYF.

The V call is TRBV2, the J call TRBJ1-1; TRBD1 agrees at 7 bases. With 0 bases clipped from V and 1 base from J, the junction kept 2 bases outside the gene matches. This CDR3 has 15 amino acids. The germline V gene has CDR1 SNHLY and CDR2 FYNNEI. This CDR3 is CASSEAGQSNTEAFF. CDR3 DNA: TGTGCCAGCAGTGAAGCGGGACAGTCGAACACTGAAGCTTTCTTT. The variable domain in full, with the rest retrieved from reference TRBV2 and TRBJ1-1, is EPEVTQTPSHQVTQMGQEVILRCVPISNHLYFYWYRQILGQKVEFLVSFYNNEISEKSEIFDDQFSVERPDGSNFTLKIRSTKLEDSAMYFCASSEAGQSNTEAFFGQGTRLTVV.

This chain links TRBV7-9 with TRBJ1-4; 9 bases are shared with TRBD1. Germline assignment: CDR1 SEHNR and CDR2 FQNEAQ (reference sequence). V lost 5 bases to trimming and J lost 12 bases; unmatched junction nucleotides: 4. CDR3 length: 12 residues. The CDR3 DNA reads TGTGCCAGCAGCCCATGGACAGGGGAACTGTTTTTT. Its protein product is CASSPWTGELFF.

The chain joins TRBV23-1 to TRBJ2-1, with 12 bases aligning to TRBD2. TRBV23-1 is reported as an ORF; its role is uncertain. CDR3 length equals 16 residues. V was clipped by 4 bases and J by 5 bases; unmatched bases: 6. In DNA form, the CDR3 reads TGCGCCAGCAGTCGCACTAGCGGGGGGCCCAACAATGAGCAGTTCTTC. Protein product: CASSRTSGGPNNEQFF.

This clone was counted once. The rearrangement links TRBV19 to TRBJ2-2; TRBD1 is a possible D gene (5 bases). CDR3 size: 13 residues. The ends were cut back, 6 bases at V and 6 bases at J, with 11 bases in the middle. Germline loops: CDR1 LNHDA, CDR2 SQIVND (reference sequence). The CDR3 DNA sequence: TGTGCCAGTAGGCCGAAGGGGTCCGGGGAGCTGTTTTTT. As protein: CASRPKGSGELFF.

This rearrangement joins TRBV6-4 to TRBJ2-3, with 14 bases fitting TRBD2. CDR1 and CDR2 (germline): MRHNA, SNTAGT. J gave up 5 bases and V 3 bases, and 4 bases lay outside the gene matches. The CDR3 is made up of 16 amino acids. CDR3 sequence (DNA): TGTGCCAGCAGTGAGACCGGGACTAGCGGGGGAGATACGCAGTATTTT. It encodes CASSETGTSGGDTQYF.

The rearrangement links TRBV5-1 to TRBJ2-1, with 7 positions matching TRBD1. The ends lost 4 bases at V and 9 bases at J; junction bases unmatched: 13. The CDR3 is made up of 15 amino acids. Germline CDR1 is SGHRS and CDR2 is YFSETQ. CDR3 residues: CASSRTTGFGAEQFF. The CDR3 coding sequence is TGCGCCAGCAGCCGAACGACAGGGTTTGGTGCTGAGCAGTTCTTC. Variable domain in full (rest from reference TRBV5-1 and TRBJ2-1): KAGVTQTPRYLIKTRGQQVTLSCSPISGHRSVSWYQQTPGQGLQFLFEYFSETQRNKGNFPGRFSGRQFSNSRSEMNVSTLELGDSALYLCASSRTTGFGAEQFFGPGTRLTVL.